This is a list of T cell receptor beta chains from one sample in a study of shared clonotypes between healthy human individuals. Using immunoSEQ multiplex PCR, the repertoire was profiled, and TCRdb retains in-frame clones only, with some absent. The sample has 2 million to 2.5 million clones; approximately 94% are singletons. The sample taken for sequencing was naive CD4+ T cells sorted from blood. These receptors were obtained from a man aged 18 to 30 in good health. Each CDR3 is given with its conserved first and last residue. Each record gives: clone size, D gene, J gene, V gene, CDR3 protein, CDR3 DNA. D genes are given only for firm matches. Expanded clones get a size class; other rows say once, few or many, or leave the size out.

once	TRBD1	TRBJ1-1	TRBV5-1	CASSLEDRDQKAFF	TGCGCCAGCAGCTTGGAGGACAGGGATCAAAAAGCTTTCTTT
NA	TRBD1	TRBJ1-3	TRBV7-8	CASSSETGTGLGNTIYF	TGTGCCAGCAGCTCGGAAACCGGGACAGGGCTCGGAAACACCATATATTTT
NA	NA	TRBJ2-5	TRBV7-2	CASSLERGETQYF	TGTGCCAGCAGCTTAGAAAGAGGGGAGACCCAGTACTTC
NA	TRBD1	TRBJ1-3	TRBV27	CASSPVQGGGNTIYF	TGTGCCAGCAGCCCGGTTCAGGGGGGCGGAAACACCATATATTTT
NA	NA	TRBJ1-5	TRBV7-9	CASSLGQNRPQHF	TGTGCCAGCAGCTTAGGACAAAACAGGCCCCAGCATTTT
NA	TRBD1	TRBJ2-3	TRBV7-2	CASSLVVQGGTDTQYF	TGTGCCAGCAGCTTAGTGGTCCAGGGGGGCACAGATACGCAGTATTTT
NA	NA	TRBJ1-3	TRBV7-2	CASSLRTDFRGNTIYF	TGTGCCAGCAGCTTAAGGACTGACTTTCGAGGAAACACCATATATTTT
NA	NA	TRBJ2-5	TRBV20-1	CSGDTLETQYF	TGCAGTGGGGACACTTTAGAGACCCAGTACTTC
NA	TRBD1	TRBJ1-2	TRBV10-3	CAISRDPGQGNGYTF	TGTGCCATCAGTAGGGATCCGGGACAGGGGAATGGCTACACCTTC
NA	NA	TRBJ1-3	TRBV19	CASSTYTGASSGNTIYF	TGTGCCAGTAGTACCTACACTGGCGCAAGCTCTGGAAACACCATATATTTT
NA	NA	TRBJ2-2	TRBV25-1	CASSAQGRGTGELFF	TGTGCCAGCAGTGCTCAGGGAAGGGGAACCGGGGAGCTGTTTTTT
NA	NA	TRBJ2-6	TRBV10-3	CATASGANVLTF	TGTGCCACCGCATCTGGGGCCAACGTCCTGACTTTC
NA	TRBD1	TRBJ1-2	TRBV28	CASSLNRGSGYTF	TGTGCCAGCAGTCTTAACAGGGGGTCAGGCTACACCTTC
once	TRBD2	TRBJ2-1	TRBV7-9	CASNIAGVPDNEQFF	TGTGCCAGCAACATAGCGGGAGTCCCCGACAATGAGCAGTTCTTC
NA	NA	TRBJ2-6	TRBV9	CASSVTGSSGANVLTF	TGTGCCAGCAGCGTAACGGGGAGCTCTGGGGCCAACGTCCTGACTTTC
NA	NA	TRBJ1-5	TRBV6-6	CASSPQNQPQHF	TGTGCCAGCAGTCCACAAAATCAGCCCCAGCATTTT
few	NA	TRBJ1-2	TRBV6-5	CASSYRQGRDYGYTF	TGTGCCAGCAGTTACCGCCAGGGGAGGGACTATGGCTACACCTTC
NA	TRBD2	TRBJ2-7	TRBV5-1	CASSRSGLAGGQEQYF	TGCGCCAGCAGCCGATCCGGACTAGCGGGAGGGCAGGAGCAGTACTTC
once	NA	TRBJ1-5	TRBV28	CASSLGRINQPQHF	TGTGCCAGCAGTTTAGGCCGGATAAATCAGCCCCAGCATTTT
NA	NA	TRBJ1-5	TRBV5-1	CASSLVPGSGYQPQHF	TGCGCCAGCAGCTTGGTGCCGGGATCAGGGTATCAGCCCCAGCATTTT
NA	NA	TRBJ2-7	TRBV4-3	CASSQDRAGIYEQYF	TGCGCCAGCAGCCAAGATAGGGCAGGGATCTACGAGCAGTACTTC
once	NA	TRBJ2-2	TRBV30	CAWSVQTGELFF	TGTGCCTGGAGTGTGCAGACCGGGGAGCTGTTTTTT
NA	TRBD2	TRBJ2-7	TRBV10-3	CATGLAGGYEQYF	TGTGCCACCGGACTAGCGGGAGGGTACGAGCAGTACTTC
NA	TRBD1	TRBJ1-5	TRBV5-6	CASSSLRDSLSNQPQHF	TGTGCCAGCAGCTCTCTTCGGGACAGCCTTAGCAATCAGCCCCAGCATTTT
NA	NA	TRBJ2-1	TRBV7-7	CASSSGGPYNEQFF	TGTGCTAGCAGCTCCGGGGGCCCCTACAATGAGCAGTTCTTC
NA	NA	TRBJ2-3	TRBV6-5	CASSLHELSTDTQYF	TGTGCCAGCAGCCTCCACGAGTTGAGCACAGATACGCAGTATTTT
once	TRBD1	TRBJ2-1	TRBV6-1	CASSEVPPGTGLGEQFF	TGTGCCAGCAGTGAAGTACCACCGGGGACAGGGTTGGGTGAGCAGTTCTTC
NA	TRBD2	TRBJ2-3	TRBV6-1	CASKLGLANSDTQYF	TGTGCCAGCAAACTGGGACTAGCGAATTCGGATACGCAGTATTTT
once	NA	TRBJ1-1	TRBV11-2	CASSDRSPEAFF	TGTGCTAGCTCTGACAGGAGCCCTGAAGCTTTCTTT